One sample yielded the 24 T cell receptor beta chains listed below, sequenced in a study of metastatic and nonmetastatic thyroid tumors. TCRdb ran MiXCR on the PCR reads. The table has 25,000 to 35,000 clones, more than 20% seen once. Every patient underwent thyroid surgery untreated. The sample consisted of blood. These receptors came from a female donor with papillary thyroid cancer or a benign thyroid nodule (not recorded which). Some clones in this sample may be carry-over from other donors' samples.

About this clone: A junction end diverges from the germline sequence, so it may reflect a read error. The chain has TRBV4-1 and TRBJ1-4; D possibly corresponds to TRBD1 (5 bases). The germline V gene encodes CDR1 MGHRA and CDR2 YSYEKL. CDR3 length: 16 residues. In DNA form, the CDR3 reads TGCGCCAACAGCCAAGATATCCGGGGGACTAATGAAAAACTGTTTTTT. Residues: CANSQDIRGTNEKLFF.

This clone has ten or more counts. This rearrangement joins TRBV4-1 to TRBJ2-7; 9 bases agree with TRBD2. The CDR3 is made up of 16 amino acids. V dropped 0 bases and J dropped 1; count of bases not matched to a gene: 4. The germline V gene encodes CDR1 MGHRA and CDR2 YSYEKL. Here the CDR3 DNA reads TGCGCCAGCAGCCAAGAACAGCGGGGGGTATCCTACGAGCAGTACTTC. As protein: CASSQEQRGVSYEQYF.

This clone has more than one count but fewer than ten. The J gene is TRBJ1-3, the V gene TRBV5-1; 7 nucleotides match TRBD1. V trimming: 4 bases; J trimming: 4 bases; junction bases outside the gene matches: 8. This CDR3 region has 15 residues. Per the germline V gene, CDR1 is SGHRS and CDR2 is YFSETQ. This CDR3 is CASSQSTGSGNTIYF. The CDR3 region has the DNA TGCGCCAGCAGCCAATCGACAGGGTCGGGAAACACCATATATTTT.

J is TRBJ1-1 and V is TRBV14; D gene ambiguous. The CDR3 is 12 amino acids. CDR1 and CDR2 (germline): SGHDN, FVKESK. Trimming took off 6 bases at V and 2 bases at J, with 7 bases between the two ends. The CDR3 loop is CASSIDNTEAFF. In DNA, the CDR3 is TGTGCCAGCAGTATCGACAACACTGAAGCTTTCTTT.

This clone was counted a few times. This chain links TRBV6-5 with TRBJ1-6; maybe TRBD1 (6 bases). This CDR3 has 14 amino acids. V was trimmed by 3 bases and J by 5 bases, leaving 8 bases between them. CDR1 is MNHEY and CDR2 is SVGAGI in the germline V gene. DNA for the CDR3: TGTGCCAGCAGTTATGGGGGCGATAATTCACCCCTCCACTTT. Amino acid sequence: CASSYGGDNSPLHF.

Many counts were recorded for this clone. The CDR3: CASSLGWGSAGELFF. Written as DNA, the CDR3 is TGTGCCAGCAGCTTGGGGTGGGGGAGCGCCGGGGAGCTGTTTTTT. V is TRBV5-5 and J is TRBJ2-2; either TRBD1 or TRBD2 may supply D (5 bases each). The CDR3 loop spans 15 amino acids. Germline values: CDR1 SGHKS, CDR2 YYEKEE (reference sequence). V was shortened by 0 bases and J by 6 bases, with 12 bases between the two germline ends.

Regarding this clone: Relative to the germline gene, one junction end is altered; a read error may explain this. The rearrangement joins TRBV2 to TRBJ1-6; weak D call: TRBD1 (5 bases). The CDR3 spans 14 residues. Germline-derived CDR1 and CDR2 are SNHLY and FYNNEI. CDR3 in amino acids: CASSDRDGNSPLHF. CDR3 nucleotide sequence: TGTGCCAGCAGTGATCGGGACGGTAATTCACCCCTACACTTT.

The chain joins TRBV6-1 to TRBJ2-2; 7 nucleotides line up with TRBD1. Germline loops: CDR1 MNHNS, CDR2 SASEGT. The CDR3 contains 14 residues. J was trimmed by 1 base and V by 8 bases; bases with no gene match: 4. CDR3 in DNA: TGTGCCAGCTGCCGACAGGGGAACACCGGGGAGCTGTTTTTT. This gives the protein CASCRQGNTGELFF.

The V and J genes are TRBV10-2 and TRBJ2-2, with TRBD2 identical over 8 bases. Per the germline V gene, CDR1 is WSHSY and CDR2 is SAAADI. The CDR3 is made up of 14 amino acids. V lost 1 base and J lost 6; bases outside the gene matches: 1. CDR3 sequence reads: CASSEWTSPGELFF. The CDR3 region has the DNA TGCGCCAGCAGTGAGTGGACTAGCCCCGGGGAGCTGTTTTTT.

This clone is judged medium-sized. CDR3 coding DNA: TGTGCCAGCAGTTACTCTCGGGGAACCAACGAGCAGTACTTC. Protein sequence: CASSYSRGTNEQYF. V is TRBV6-5 and J is TRBJ2-7, with TRBD2 as a possible D gene (5 bases). Looked up from germline, CDR1 is MNHEY and CDR2 is SVGAGI. Trimming pared 0 bases from V and 5 bases from J, leaving 11 bases between. The CDR3 is 14 amino acids.

This clone showed up many times. Other DNA sequences in the same sample also yield this CDR3. The J gene is TRBJ1-1, the V gene TRBV19, with no clear D. The V and J ends lost 5 bases and 0 bases respectively, with 10 bases between them. Per the germline V gene, CDR1 is LNHDA and CDR2 is SQIVND (reference sequence). The CDR3 length is 14 residues. In nucleotides, the CDR3 is TGTGCCAGTAGTCCGCTTGGCATGAACACTGAAGCTTTCTTT. Translating gives CASSPLGMNTEAFF.

This clone has just a few counts. An end of the junction does not agree with germline; a read error may underlie this. This chain links TRBV20-1 with TRBJ1-6, with D possibly matching TRBD1 (5 bases). Germline V CDR1 and CDR2: DFQATT, SNEGSKA (reference sequence). The CDR3 extends over 13 amino acids. The DNA for the CDR3 is TGCATGACTACGGGCGGGGGTATTTCAACCCTCCACTTT. Protein sequence: CMTTGGGISTLHF.

CDR3: CASSVGNDGEQFF. Written as DNA, the CDR3 is TGTGCCAGCAGCGTAGGCAATGACGGTGAGCAGTTCTTC. The chain uses TRBV9 and TRBJ2-1; no definite D call. In germline, CDR1 is SGDLS, CDR2 YYNGEE. The CDR3 totals 13 residues. Trimming removed 0 bases from V and 9 bases from J, with 10 bases in between.

This sequence joins TRBV20-1 and TRBJ1-3, with D tentatively TRBD1 (6 bases). V was clipped by 2 bases and J by 2 bases, with 10 bases between them. The CDR3 has 14 residues. CDR1 is DFQATT and CDR2 is SNEGSKA in the germline V gene (reference sequence). The CDR3 bases are TGCAGTGCTAGACAACAGGGTCCTGGAAACACCATATATTTT. It is translated as CSARQQGPGNTIYF.

The gene calls are TRBV30 and TRBJ2-1; no clear D. V lost 1 base, J lost 5 bases, and 9 bases lay in between. CDR1 and CDR2 from the germline V gene are GTSNPN and SVGIG (reference sequence). CDR3 size: 13 residues. The CDR3 coding sequence is TGTGCCTGGAGTGGCAACTTCCACAATGAGCAGTTCTTC. Residues: CAWSGNFHNEQFF.

The table lists this clone with many counts. This may stem from a read error, because a much larger clone lies one nucleotide away. Because it lacks the conserved phenylalanine or tryptophan at the end, this CDR3 is likely a read error. Other DNA sequences within the sample encode an identical CDR3. The chain has TRBV20-1 and TRBJ2-7, with D possibly TRBD2 on 5 matching bases. The germline CDR1 and CDR2 sequences are DFQATT and SNEGSKA (reference sequence). This CDR3 comprises 12 residues. With 7 bases removed from V and 1 base from J, the gap between germline ends came to 11 bases. In DNA, the CDR3 is TGCAGTGTAAGACGGGGATCCTACGAGCAGTACCTC. This encodes CSVRRGSYEQYL.

This clone appeared many times. The chain links TRBV7-3 to TRBJ2-2; D is unclear. The CDR3 is 12 residues long. Germline CDR1 SGHTA, CDR2 FQGTGA. The V end lost 1 base, the J end lost 7 bases, and 4 bases lay between the germline ends. DNA for the CDR3: TGTGCCAGCAGCTTAATGAACGGGGAGCTGTTTTTT. It is translated as CASSLMNGELFF.

This sequence joins TRBV6-2 or TRBV6-3 and TRBJ2-5; TRBD2 might be the D (6 bases). The germline V and J ends were trimmed by 6 bases and 3 bases, with 14 bases remaining between them. The CDR3 is made up of 14 amino acids. From germline, CDR1 is MNHEY and CDR2 SVGEGT. CDR3 nucleotides: TGTGCCAGCAGGCCTGGGTGGGGGGAAGAGACCCAGTACTTC. Protein sequence: CASRPGWGEETQYF.

This chain uses TRBV4-1 with TRBJ1-6; a possible D gene is TRBD1 (6 bases). Germline-derived CDR1 and CDR2 are MGHRA and YSYEKL. The CDR3 covers 16 residues. Deletions cut 7 bases from V and 7 bases from J, with 20 bases between. The CDR3 bases are TGCGCCAGCATCCTAAACAGGGATTTCCGAAATTCACCCCTCCACTTT. Residues: CASILNRDFRNSPLHF.

The chain combines TRBV6-5 with TRBJ1-6; D possibly corresponds to TRBD1 (5 bases). V lost 0 bases and J lost 4, with 13 bases in between. The CDR3 sequence is 17 residues long. Germline lookup yields CDR1 MNHEY and CDR2 SVGAGI. The CDR3 sequence: CASSYSGRGGYNSPLHF. The DNA of the CDR3 is TGTGCCAGCAGTTACTCAGGGAGGGGCGGTTATAATTCACCCCTCCACTTT.

This clone was counted at least ten times. The chain has TRBV6-2 or TRBV6-3 and TRBJ2-7; D perhaps matches TRBD1 (6 bases). Trimming cost V 4 bases and J 6 bases, with 16 bases left between them. The CDR3 consists of 14 residues. Germline V lookup: CDR1 MNHEY, CDR2 SVGEGT. In DNA, the CDR3 is TGTGCCAGCAGTTTCAGACAGGCTTCGCTCGAGCAGTACTTC. Translated: CASSFRQASLEQYF.

This clone occurred a few times. The V call is TRBV27, the J call TRBJ2-3; the D gene is possibly TRBD2 (6 bases). This CDR3 spans 18 amino acids. The germline V gene has CDR1 MNHEY and CDR2 SMNVEV (reference sequence). V was shortened by 2 bases and J by 2 bases, with 20 bases between the two germline ends. Here the CDR3 reads CASSLVGLSKGLTDTQYF. In DNA form, the CDR3 reads TGTGCCAGCAGTTTAGTGGGTCTTTCGAAGGGACTCACAGATACGCAGTATTTT.

J is TRBJ1-5 and V is TRBV30; unclear D gene. The germline V gene encodes CDR1 GTSNPN and CDR2 SVGIG (reference sequence). Trimming left V 0 bases short and J 5 bases short, with 8 bases between. The CDR3 extends over 13 amino acids. CDR3 sequence (DNA): TGTGCCTGGAGTGTACGACTTGATCAGCCCCAGCATTTT. Its translation: CAWSVRLDQPQHF.

This clone was counted a few times. With a much larger clone just one base away, this may be a read error. The chain uses TRBV6-1 and TRBJ2-1, with TRBD2 matching over 9 bases. CDR1 and CDR2 (germline): MNHNS, SASEGT. The CDR3 is made up of 14 amino acids. The CDR3 nucleotides are TGTGCCGGCAGCGGGACTAGCTCCTACGATGAGCAGTTCTTC. Encoded protein: CAGSGTSSYDEQFF.